Below are 20 T cell receptor beta chains sequenced from a single sample in a study of cytomegalovirus exposure and HLA in healthy donors. Primers for the PCR totalled 60 Vbeta and 13 Jbeta. The protocol was immunoSEQ multiplex PCR, while the TCRdb copy is restricted to in-frame clones and leaves out a portion. Of some 110,000 clones detected, under 85% appear once; the ten largest clones hold around 5%. Sequencing used PBMCs. The source of these receptors is a man between 25 and 39 years old in good health and CMV-seropositive.

The chain is built from TRBV21-1 and TRBJ1-5; the table's D call TRBD1 went unverified against the DNA. TRBV21-1 is classified as a pseudogene. The CDR3 is made up of 14 amino acids. The CDR3 DNA reads TGTGCCAGCAGCCTCACGACAGGGAATCAGCCCCAGCATTTT. It codes for CASSLTTGNQPQHF.

The chain has TRBV2 and TRBJ1-6; D is possibly TRBD1 (6 bases). The germline gives CDR1 SNHLY, CDR2 FYNNEI. There are 16 residues in the CDR3. V was pared by 4 bases and J by 3 bases, with 13 bases between. The CDR3 sequence is CASSGSTTGYNSPLHF. In DNA form, the CDR3 reads TGTGCCAGCAGTGGGTCGACGACAGGCTATAATTCACCCCTCCACTTT. The full variable domain, completed using reference TRBV2 and TRBJ1-6, is EPEVTQTPSHQVTQMGQEVILRCVPISNHLYFYWYRQILGQKVEFLVSFYNNEISEKSEIFDDQFSVERPDGSNFTLKIRSTKLEDSAMYFCASSGSTTGYNSPLHFGNGTRLTVT.

V and J are TRBV5-4 and TRBJ2-7; possible D gene TRBD1, 6 bases. The CDR3 is 15 amino acids. Germline V gene sequence: CDR1 SGHNT, CDR2 YYREEE (reference sequence). V was clipped by 4 bases and J by 4 bases, with 18 bases between them. The CDR3 sequence is CASSLYGTHTYEQYF. CDR3 DNA sequence: TGTGCCAGCAGCCTTTACGGGACACACACTTACGAGCAGTACTTC.

The chain is built from TRBV2 and TRBJ2-7; 8 bases line up with TRBD2. J gave up 5 bases and V 7 bases, and 7 bases lay outside the gene matches. CDR3 size: 13 residues. Germline loops: CDR1 SNHLY, CDR2 FYNNEI. This CDR3 reads CASKRLAPDEQYF. The CDR3 DNA reads TGTGCCAGCAAGAGACTAGCGCCCGACGAGCAGTACTTC.

The genes are TRBV19 and TRBJ1-2; 7 bases are shared with TRBD1. This CDR3 is 12 amino acids long. CDR1 is LNHDA and CDR2 is SQIVND in the germline V gene (reference sequence). V lost 11 bases and J lost 5; bases outside the gene matches: 8. CDR3 sequence (DNA): TGTGCCGGCCGGGACAGTTATTATGGCTACACCTTC. It encodes CAGRDSYYGYTF.

The V call is TRBV27, the J call TRBJ2-1, with 13 nucleotides matching TRBD2. Trimming at V came to 5 bases and at J to 2 bases, leaving 0 bases not matched to a gene. The CDR3 covers 15 residues. The V gene's germline CDR1 is MNHEY and CDR2 SMNVEV (reference sequence). The CDR3 region is CASSGTSGTYNEQFF. In nucleotides, the CDR3 is TGTGCCAGCAGTGGGACTAGCGGGACCTACAATGAGCAGTTCTTC.

The chain links TRBV28 to TRBJ1-2, with a tentative D call TRBD1 (6 bases). Trimming pared 2 bases from V and 5 bases from J, leaving 9 bases between. Germline V CDR1 and CDR2: MDHEN, SYDVKM. The CDR3 covers 13 residues. This CDR3 is CASSLRQGYGYTF. CDR3 coding DNA: TGTGCCAGCAGTTTACGGCAGGGGTATGGCTACACCTTC.

The chain couples TRBV12-5 to TRBJ2-5; TRBD1 aligns across 7 bases. The tail of the sequence fits TRBJ2-7 better, so the J call may be wrong. CDR1 and CDR2 from the germline V gene are LGHNT and FRNRAP. The CDR3 sequence is 12 residues long. The CDR3 region has the DNA TGTGCTAGTGGTGGGGACAGCTACGAGCAGTACTTC. Amino acid sequence: CASGGDSYEQYF.

The CDR3 region has the DNA TGTGCCACCAGCAGAGATATGGGGCAGTCATATGGCTACACCTTC. As protein: CATSRDMGQSYGYTF. The rearrangement uses TRBV15 and TRBJ1-2, with D possibly TRBD1 on 5 matching bases. From germline, CDR1 is LNHNV and CDR2 YYDKDF (reference sequence). The CDR3 is made up of 15 amino acids. V dropped 0 bases and J dropped 5 bases, with 13 bases sitting between them.

In its sample, this clone was seen a few times. Written as DNA, the CDR3 is TGTGCCAGCAGCTTGGCCCAGGGGGATAATTCACCCCTCCACTTT. Translation gives CASSLAQGDNSPLHF. The chain couples TRBV5-6 to TRBJ1-6; the match to TRBD1 covers 7 bases. Germline V gene sequence: CDR1 SGHDT, CDR2 YYEEEE. The CDR3 covers 15 residues. V shed 0 bases, J shed 5 bases, and the junction held 2 bases outside the gene matches.

This clone was counted at least ten times. The chain recombines TRBV5-6 with TRBJ2-7, with 10 positions matching TRBD1. With V trimmed by 0 bases and J by 4 bases, 4 bases remained unmatched. Germline CDR1 reads SGHDT; CDR2 reads YYEEEE. This CDR3 spans 15 amino acids. The CDR3 bases are TGTGCCAGCAGCTTGGGGACAGGGGGGGGTTACGAGCAGTACTTC. This encodes CASSLGTGGGYEQYF.

This clone was observed a handful of times. This chain links TRBV30 with TRBJ1-3, with D possibly matching TRBD1 (5 bases). CDR3 length: 14 residues. Looked up from germline, CDR1 is GTSNPN and CDR2 is SVGIG (reference sequence). V was trimmed by 5 bases and J by 1 base, leaving 12 bases between them. CDR3 region: CAWHLRGSGNTIYF. Here the CDR3 DNA reads TGTGCCTGGCACCTAAGGGGTTCTGGAAACACCATATATTTT.

The gene calls are TRBV4-3 and TRBJ2-7, with TRBD1 matching 8 bases. The CDR3 consists of 15 residues. The trim removed 3 bases at V and 0 bases at J, leaving 4 bases unmatched. CDR1 and CDR2 from the germline V gene are LGHNA and YSLEER. The CDR3 loop is CASSQQGQGSYEQYF. The CDR3 DNA is TGCGCCAGCAGCCAGCAAGGACAGGGCTCCTACGAGCAGTACTTC.

The CDR3 DNA follows: TGTGCCAGCAGGGAGGACAGGGTAGCTTTCTTT. It specifies CASREDRVAFF. This chain connects TRBV2 to TRBJ1-1; 8 bases align to TRBD1. The CDR3 is made up of 11 amino acids. Losses at the gene ends were 6 bases for V and 10 bases for J; bases not matched to a gene: 4. Germline CDR1 is SNHLY and CDR2 is FYNNEI.

This clone has a single count. The gene calls are TRBV9 and TRBJ1-2, with 9 bases aligning to TRBD1. CDR1 and CDR2 (germline): SGDLS, YYNGEE. The CDR3 has 13 residues. J lost 8 bases, V lost 6 bases, and 8 bases had no gene match. The CDR3 DNA reads as TGTGCCAGCAATAATGGGGGACAGGGAGGCTACACCTTC. Translated, it gives CASNNGGQGGYTF.

There are a few counts of this clone. The chain joins TRBV4-3 to TRBJ2-6, with TRBD1 as a possible D gene (6 bases). Germline V gene data show CDR1 as LGHNA and CDR2 as YSLEER. The CDR3 is made up of 17 amino acids. V dropped 0 bases and J dropped 2 bases, with 11 bases sitting between them. The CDR3 reads CASSQDNRVAGANVLTF. The CDR3 DNA is TGCGCCAGCAGCCAAGATAACAGGGTTGCTGGGGCCAACGTCCTGACTTTC.

The V and J genes are TRBV15 and TRBJ2-7; perhaps TRBD2 as D (5 bases). Trimming took off 2 bases at V and 4 bases at J, with 18 bases between the two ends. This CDR3 region has 16 residues. Germline V lookup: CDR1 LNHNV, CDR2 YYDKDF (reference sequence). The CDR3 reads CATSRITGRSHYEQYF. The DNA for the CDR3 is TGTGCCACCAGCAGAATAACGGGGAGATCCCATTACGAGCAGTACTTC.

The chain links TRBV2 to TRBJ1-2; no clear D. The V gene lost 6 bases and the J gene lost 13 bases, with 15 bases spanning the gap. CDR1 is SNHLY, CDR2 FYNNEI, per germline. CDR3 size: 11 residues. CDR3 region: CASSQISGSTF. As DNA, the CDR3 is TGTGCCAGCAGCCAAATAAGCGGGAGCACCTTC.

The gene calls are TRBV18 and TRBJ2-6; TRBD2 agrees at 9 bases. Trimming cost V 5 bases and J 0 bases; bases outside gene matches: 11. The length of the CDR3 is 19 residues. The germline V gene has CDR1 KGHSH and CDR2 LQKENI. CDR3 nucleotide sequence: TGTGCCAGCTCAGCACAGCGGGGGGTCCGTATCTCTGGGGCCAACGTCCTGACTTTC. Amino acid sequence: CASSAQRGVRISGANVLTF. Together with reference TRBV18 and TRBJ2-6, the CDR3 gives the full variable domain: NAGVMQNPRHLVRRRGQEARLRCSPMKGHSHVYWYRQLPEEGLKFMVYLQKENIIDESGMPKERFSAEFPKEGPSILRIQQVVRGDSAAYFCASSAQRGVRISGANVLTFGAGSRLTVL.

This clone was recorded only once. The rearrangement links TRBV30 to TRBJ2-7, with 7 nucleotides matching TRBD1. The CDR3 runs 12 residues. V was pared by 4 bases and J by 4 bases, with 4 bases of the junction left unmatched. Germline assignment: CDR1 GTSNPN and CDR2 SVGIG (reference sequence). In nucleotides, the CDR3 is TGTGCCTGGATACAGGGGCGTTACGAGCAGTACTTC. Protein sequence: CAWIQGRYEQYF.